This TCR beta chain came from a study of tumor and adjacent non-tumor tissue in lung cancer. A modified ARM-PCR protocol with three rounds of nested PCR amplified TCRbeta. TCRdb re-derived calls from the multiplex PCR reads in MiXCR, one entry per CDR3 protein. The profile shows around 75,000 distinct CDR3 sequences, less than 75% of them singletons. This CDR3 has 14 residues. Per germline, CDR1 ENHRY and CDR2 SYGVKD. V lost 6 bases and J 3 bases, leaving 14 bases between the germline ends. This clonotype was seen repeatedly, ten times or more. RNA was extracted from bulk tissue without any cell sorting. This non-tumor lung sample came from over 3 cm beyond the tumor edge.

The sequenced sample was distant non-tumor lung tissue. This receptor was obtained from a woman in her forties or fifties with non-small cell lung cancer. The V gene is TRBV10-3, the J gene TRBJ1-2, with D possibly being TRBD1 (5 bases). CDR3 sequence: CAIRLRDFDYGYTF. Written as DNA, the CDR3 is TGTGCCATCAGACTCAGGGATTTTGACTATGGCTACACCTTC.